The rows below give T cell receptor beta chains drawn from one sample of a study of blood T cell repertoires in COVID-19. Using immunoSEQ multiplex PCR, the repertoire was profiled, and TCRdb retains in-frame clones only, with some absent. Altogether a few hundred thousand clones are present, around 84% being singletons, with the ten largest covering around 6.3%. The sample consisted of PBMCs or T cells enriched from blood (not recorded which). These TCRs come from a woman in her forties or fifties who had been exposed to COVID-19. Each CDR3 is given with its conserved first and last residue. A D gene is named only where the DNA matches it firmly. A clone size is listed for some rows: how often the clone was seen (once, few, many), or a class if it is expanded.

d_call | j_call | clone_size | v_call | cdr3_nt | cdr3_aa
. | TRBJ1-5 | few | TRBV27 | TGTGCCAGCAGTCCCCTACCGGGGAGTAGCAATCAGCCCCAGCATTTT | CASSPLPGSSNQPQHF
. | TRBJ2-5 | few | TRBV7-9 | TGTGCCAGCAGCTTAGAGGGGACACCTGAAGAGACCCAGTACTTC | CASSLEGTPEETQYF
. | TRBJ1-6 | . | TRBV11-2 | TGTGCCAGCAGCTTCCCATATAATTCACCCCTCCACTTT | CASSFPYNSPLHF
. | TRBJ2-4 | . | TRBV7-2 | TGTGCCAGCAGCCCAGTGGCAGGGAAAAACATTCAGTACTTC | CASSPVAGKNIQYF
TRBD1 | TRBJ2-3 | . | TRBV7-9 | TGTGCCAGCAGCCCCACCCCCGTCCGGGACAGGACAGATACGCAGTATTTT | CASSPTPVRDRTDTQYF
. | TRBJ2-4 | . | TRBV24-1 | TGTGCCACCAGTGCAGGGCCCCCTTTGAACATTCAGTACTTC | CATSAGPPLNIQYF
TRBD1 | TRBJ1-1 | . | TRBV24-1 | TGTGCCACCAGAGGGGGACAGGGCATGAACACTGAAGCTTTCTTT | CATRGGQGMNTEAFF
TRBD2 | TRBJ2-3 | . | TRBV9 | TGTGCCAGCAGCGTAGGGACTAGCGGGGGGACGTACACAGATACGCAGTATTTT | CASSVGTSGGTYTDTQYF
. | TRBJ1-1 | . | TRBV5-5 | TGTGCCAGCAGCTCCAAGGGAGACACTGAAGCTTTCTTT | CASSSKGDTEAFF
. | TRBJ1-1 | . | TRBV6-5 | TGTGCCAGCAGCCTCCAGCGGAACACTGAAGCTTTCTTT | CASSLQRNTEAFF
TRBD1 | TRBJ2-3 | . | TRBV5-1 | TGCGCCAGCAGCTCCCGGACAGGAGAAGATACGCAGTATTTT | CASSSRTGEDTQYF
TRBD2 | TRBJ2-7 | . | TRBV27 | TGTGCCAGCAGATCCTCCGGGACTACCGAAGTCTACGAGCAGTACTTC | CASRSSGTTEVYEQYF
TRBD1 | TRBJ2-7 | . | TRBV4-3 | TGCGCCAGCAGCCAAGAGCCCGGGACAGGTGGTGGGGAGCAGTACTTC | CASSQEPGTGGGEQYF
TRBD1 | TRBJ1-2 | . | TRBV6-4 | TGTGCCAGCAGTCGGACAGGGAAAGGCTACACCTTC | CASSRTGKGYTF
. | TRBJ1-1 | . | TRBV18 | TGTGCCAGCGCACCAAGTGGGCAGAACACTGAAGCTTTCTTT | CASAPSGQNTEAFF
TRBD1 | TRBJ2-5 | . | TRBV27 | TGTGCCAGCAGTCCGAGGACAGGGGAAGAGACCCAGTACTTC | CASSPRTGEETQYF
TRBD1 | TRBJ1-2 | . | TRBV27 | TGTGCCAGCGGCCGACAGGGCGTCTACACCTTC | CASGRQGVYTF
TRBD2 | TRBJ2-2 | . | TRBV27 | TGTGCCAGCAGTTTATCGCCGGGACTAGTTCGCGCCGGGGAGCTGTTTTTT | CASSLSPGLVRAGELFF
TRBD1 | TRBJ1-2 | . | TRBV27 | TGTGCCAGCAGTTTAGGCCAGGGGGCTGGAGGCTACACCTTC | CASSLGQGAGGYTF
TRBD1 | TRBJ1-1 | . | TRBV12-3/TRBV12-4 | TGTGCCAGCAGTTTGGGGACAGCCCGAGCTTTCTTT | CASSLGTARAFF
. | TRBJ1-2 | . | TRBV3-1/TRBV3-2 | TGTGCCAGCAGCCAAACCGCCAGGGTGGGAGGCTACACCTTC | CASSQTARVGGYTF
. | TRBJ1-5 | . | TRBV7-8 | TGTGCCAGCACCCTCTTGGAGGGTCTCAAGCCCCAGCATTTT | CASTLLEGLKPQHF